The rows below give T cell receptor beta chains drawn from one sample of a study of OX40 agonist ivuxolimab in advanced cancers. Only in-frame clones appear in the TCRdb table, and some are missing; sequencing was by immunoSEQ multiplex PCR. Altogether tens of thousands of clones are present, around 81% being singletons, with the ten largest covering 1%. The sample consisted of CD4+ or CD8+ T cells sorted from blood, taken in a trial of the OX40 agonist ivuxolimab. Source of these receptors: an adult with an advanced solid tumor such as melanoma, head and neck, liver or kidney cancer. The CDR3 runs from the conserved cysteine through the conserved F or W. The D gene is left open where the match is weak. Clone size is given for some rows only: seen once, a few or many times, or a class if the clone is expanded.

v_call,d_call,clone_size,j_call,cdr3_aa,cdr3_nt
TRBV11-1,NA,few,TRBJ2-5,CASSLHGKHQETQYF,TGTGCCAGCAGCTTACACGGGAAACACCAAGAGACCCAGTACTTC
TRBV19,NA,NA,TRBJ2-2,CASRAGTQNTGELFF,TGTGCCAGTAGGGCCGGGACACAGAACACCGGGGAGCTGTTTTTT
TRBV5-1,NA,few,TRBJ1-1,CASSLDSNTEAFF,TGCGCCAGCAGCTTGGACAGCAACACTGAAGCTTTCTTT
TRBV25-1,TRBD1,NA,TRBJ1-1,CASSHGQGEAFF,TGTGCCAGCAGTCACGGACAGGGGGAAGCTTTCTTT
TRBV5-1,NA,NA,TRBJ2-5,CASSLGDTGQETQYF,TGCGCCAGCAGCTTGGGGGACACGGGTCAAGAGACCCAGTACTTC
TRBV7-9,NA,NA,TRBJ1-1,CASSPRGGAGTEAFF,TGTGCCAGCAGCCCCCGGGGGGGCGCGGGCACTGAAGCTTTCTTT
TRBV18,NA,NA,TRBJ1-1,CASSFSDRNTEAFF,TGTGCCAGCTCATTTTCGGACAGGAACACTGAAGCTTTCTTT
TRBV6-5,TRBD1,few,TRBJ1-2,CASSMGTGGSYGYTF,TGTGCCAGCAGTATGGGGACAGGGGGTAGCTATGGCTACACCTTC
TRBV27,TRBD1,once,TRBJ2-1,CASSRQGSSDNEQFF,TGTGCCAGCAGCCGACAGGGCTCTTCTGATAATGAGCAGTTCTTC
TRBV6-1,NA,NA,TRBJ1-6,CASSVRETGRGSPLHF,TGTGCCAGCAGTGTACGAGAGACAGGCCGAGGTTCACCCCTCCACTTT
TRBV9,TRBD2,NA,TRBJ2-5,CASSPGTREETQYF,TGTGCCAGCAGCCCCGGGACTAGAGAAGAGACCCAGTACTTC
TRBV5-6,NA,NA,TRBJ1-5,CASSKTLHQPQHF,TGTGCCAGCAGCAAGACACTGCATCAGCCCCAGCATTTT
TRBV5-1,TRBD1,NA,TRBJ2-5,CASSPGQGGSGGQETQYF,TGCGCCAGCAGCCCAGGACAGGGAGGTTCCGGTGGGCAAGAGACCCAGTACTTC
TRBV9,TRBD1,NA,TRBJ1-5,CASSRDPGTDYSNQPQHF,TGTGCCAGCAGTAGAGACCCGGGGACAGATTATAGCAATCAGCCCCAGCATTTT
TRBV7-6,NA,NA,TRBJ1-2,CAISLTMYSDGYTF,TGTGCCATCAGTCTTACGATGTATTCGGATGGCTACACCTTC
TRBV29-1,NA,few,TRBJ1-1,CSVDPVRSGTEAFF,TGCAGCGTTGACCCTGTGCGGTCTGGAACTGAAGCTTTCTTT
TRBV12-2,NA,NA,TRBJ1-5,CASRPQEDRVLQPQHF,TGTGCAAGTCGCCCACAGGAGGACAGGGTCCTTCAGCCCCAGCATTTT
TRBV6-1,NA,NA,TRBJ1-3,CASSDQDWPGNTIYF,TGTGCCAGCAGTGACCAAGACTGGCCTGGAAACACCATATATTTT
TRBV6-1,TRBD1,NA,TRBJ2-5,CASRTGVGQETQYF,TGTGCCAGCAGGACAGGGGTAGGACAAGAGACCCAGTACTTC
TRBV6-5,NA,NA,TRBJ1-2,CASRYTGAHYGYTF,TGTGCCAGCAGATACACGGGGGCGCACTATGGCTACACCTTC
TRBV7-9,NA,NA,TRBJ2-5,CASSLGHSPETQYF,TGTGCCAGCAGCTTAGGACATTCCCCTGAGACCCAGTACTTC
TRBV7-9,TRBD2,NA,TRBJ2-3,CASRTRLAGGPHSDTQYF,TGTGCCAGCAGGACCAGACTAGCGGGGGGCCCCCATTCAGATACGCAGTATTTT
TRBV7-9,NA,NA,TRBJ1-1,CASSLDIAAFF,TGTGCCAGCAGCTTAGACATAGCGGCTTTCTTT
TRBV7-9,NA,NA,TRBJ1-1,CASSSYTEAFF,TGTGCCAGCAGCTCCTACACTGAAGCTTTCTTT
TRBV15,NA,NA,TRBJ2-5,CATSGYSGETQYF,TGTGCCACCAGCGGTTACAGTGGAGAGACCCAGTACTTC
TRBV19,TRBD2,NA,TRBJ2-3,CASSIGGARDTQYF,TGTGCCAGTAGTATCGGGGGGGCACGGGATACGCAGTATTTT
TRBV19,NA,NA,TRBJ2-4,CASSIKGQRKNIQYF,TGTGCCAGTAGTATAAAGGGTCAACGCAAAAACATTCAGTACTTC
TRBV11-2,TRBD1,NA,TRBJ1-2,CASSAGQGRSYGYTF,TGTGCCAGCAGCGCCGGACAGGGAAGGTCCTATGGCTACACCTTC
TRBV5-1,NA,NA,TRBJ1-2,CASSLGQNVRYTF,TGCGCCAGCAGCTTAGGACAGAACGTCCGCTACACCTTC
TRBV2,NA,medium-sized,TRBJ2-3,CASRVSTDTQYF,TGTGCCAGCAGAGTGAGCACAGATACGCAGTATTTT
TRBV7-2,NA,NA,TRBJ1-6,CASSQRNSPLHF,TGTGCCAGCAGCCAGAGGAATTCACCCCTCCACTTT
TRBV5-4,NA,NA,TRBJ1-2,CASSGVFGGANYGYTF,TGTGCCAGCAGCGGGGTATTCGGCGGAGCTAACTATGGCTACACCTTC
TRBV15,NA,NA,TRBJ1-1,CATSRDPGTEAFF,TGTGCCACCAGCAGAGATCCAGGGACTGAAGCTTTCTTT
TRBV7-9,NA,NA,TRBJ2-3,CASSTTTDTQYF,TGTGCCAGCAGCACGACCACAGATACGCAGTATTTT
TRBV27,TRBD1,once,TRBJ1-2,CASRPYGQGAQYTF,TGTGCCAGCAGACCATACGGACAGGGGGCACAATACACCTTC
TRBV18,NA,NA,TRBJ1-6,CASSPINRDNSPLHF,TGTGCCAGCTCACCAATTAACAGGGATAATTCACCCCTCCACTTT
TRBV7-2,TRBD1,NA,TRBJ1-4,CASSGTTGGREKLFF,TGTGCCAGCAGTGGGACCACAGGGGGCCGGGAAAAACTGTTTTTT